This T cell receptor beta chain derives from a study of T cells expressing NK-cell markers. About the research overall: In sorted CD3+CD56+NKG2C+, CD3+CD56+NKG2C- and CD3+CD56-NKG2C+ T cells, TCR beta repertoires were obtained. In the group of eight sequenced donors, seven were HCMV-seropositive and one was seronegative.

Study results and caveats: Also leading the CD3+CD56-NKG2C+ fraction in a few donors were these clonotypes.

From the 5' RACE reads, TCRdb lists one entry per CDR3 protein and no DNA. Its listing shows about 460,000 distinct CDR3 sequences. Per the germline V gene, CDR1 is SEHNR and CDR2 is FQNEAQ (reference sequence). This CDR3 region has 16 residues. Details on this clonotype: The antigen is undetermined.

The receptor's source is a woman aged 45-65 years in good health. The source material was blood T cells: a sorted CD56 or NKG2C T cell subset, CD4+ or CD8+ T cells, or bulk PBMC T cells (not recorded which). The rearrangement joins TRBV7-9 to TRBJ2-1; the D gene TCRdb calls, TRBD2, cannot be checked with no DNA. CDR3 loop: CASSLAGGLSYNEQFF.